These 30 T cell receptor beta chains were sequenced from one sample in a study of metastatic and nonmetastatic thyroid tumors. Each patient came to thyroid surgery without any prior treatment (of any kind). With MiXCR, TCRdb reprocessed the PCR reads. The data show approximately 32,000 clones, with around 33% seen just once and roughly 15% held by the top ten. The sequenced material came from tumor tissue. The source is a female donor with papillary thyroid cancer or a benign thyroid nodule (not recorded which). Some clones in this sample may be carry-over from other donors' samples.

The V gene is TRBV9, the J gene TRBJ2-3; possibly TRBD1 for D (5 bases). The CDR3 is 15 residues long. Germline loops: CDR1 SGDLS, CDR2 YYNGEE. V was pared by 4 bases and J by 4 bases, with 16 bases between. The CDR3 nucleotides are TGTGCCAGCAGCCCCCGCCCCACCAGGGCAGATACGCAGTATTTT. Translation: CASSPRPTRADTQYF.

The V and J genes are TRBV10-1 and TRBJ2-2, with 7 bases that match TRBD2. Germline V CDR1 and CDR2: WNHNN, SYGVQD (reference sequence). The CDR3 has 14 amino acids. V shed 3 bases and J 5 bases; nucleotides not matched to a gene: 3. Written as DNA, the CDR3 is TGCGCCAGCAGTGATCAGGGAGGGACCGGGGAGCTGTTTTTT. Its translation is CASSDQGGTGELFF.

This clone showed up just a few times. The V call is TRBV6-2 or TRBV6-3, the J call TRBJ2-7; 11 bases line up with TRBD2. In germline, CDR1 is MNHEY, CDR2 SVGEGT. CDR3 size: 15 residues. Losses at the gene ends were 5 bases for V and 6 bases for J; bases not matched to a gene: 9. CDR3 protein: CASSPTGLAGSEQYF. Written as DNA, the CDR3 is TGTGCCAGCAGTCCCACCGGACTAGCGGGTTCCGAGCAGTACTTC.

This rearrangement joins TRBV20-1 to TRBJ1-2; the match to TRBD1 covers 9 bases. CDR1 DFQATT and CDR2 SNEGSKA come from the germline V gene (reference sequence). Trimming removed 0 bases from V and 4 bases from J; junction bases left unmatched: 6. This CDR3 is built from 15 residues. DNA for the CDR3: TGCAGTGCTAGAGATTCGGACAGGGGACTCTATGGCTACACCTTC. This gives the protein CSARDSDRGLYGYTF.

This clone was observed at least ten times. The chain has TRBV6-5 and TRBJ1-2; D gene uncertain. CDR1 MNHEY and CDR2 SVGAGI come from the germline V gene. The V and J ends lost 4 bases and 0 bases respectively, with 6 bases between them. The CDR3 has 13 residues. The CDR3 sequence: CASSSDPNYGYTF. The DNA of the CDR3 is TGTGCCAGCAGTTCCGACCCTAACTATGGCTACACCTTC.

This clone turned up a few times. The V call is TRBV27, the J call TRBJ1-2, with unresolved D. This CDR3 spans 13 amino acids. Per germline, CDR1 MNHEY and CDR2 SMNVEV (reference sequence). The V end lost 4 bases, the J end lost 7 bases, and 13 bases lay between the germline ends. The CDR3 DNA reads TGTGCCAGCAGTTCGGGATCTTCTTCTGGCTACACCTTC. It translates to CASSSGSSSGYTF.

This clone has more than one count but fewer than ten. The chain couples TRBV10-2 to TRBJ2-7; no clear D gene. Trimming pared 3 bases from V and 6 bases from J, leaving 9 bases between. Germline-derived CDR1 and CDR2 are WSHSY and SAAADI. The CDR3 spans 12 residues. CDR3 region: CASSEVRGEQYF. CDR3 nucleotide sequence: TGCGCCAGCAGTGAAGTTAGAGGCGAGCAGTACTTC.

Only a few counts were recorded for this clone. The V gene is TRBV29-1, the J gene TRBJ2-1; D is possibly TRBD1 (6 bases). Germline CDR1 reads SQVTM; CDR2 reads ANQGSEA. The V and J ends lost 7 bases and 2 bases respectively, with 15 bases between them. The CDR3 extends over 14 amino acids. For the CDR3, the DNA is TGCAGCGGCCTCAGACGGGACACCTACAATGAGCAGTTCTTC. Translated: CSGLRRDTYNEQFF.

This clone showed up just a few times. The rearrangement links TRBV6-5 to TRBJ2-7, with no clear D. The CDR3 sequence is 13 residues long. Germline-derived CDR1 and CDR2 are MNHEY and SVGAGI. V dropped 3 bases and J dropped 0 bases, with 6 bases sitting between them. The CDR3: CASSYASSYEQYF. The CDR3 region has the DNA TGTGCCAGCAGTTATGCCAGCTCCTACGAGCAGTACTTC.

The chain joins TRBV5-1 to TRBJ1-2; 9 positions match TRBD1. From germline, CDR1 is SGHRS and CDR2 YFSETQ. Trimming at V came to 0 bases and at J to 0 bases, leaving 3 bases not matched to a gene. CDR3 size: 16 residues. The CDR3 sequence is CASSLGGQGANYGYTF. The CDR3 bases are TGCGCCAGCAGCTTGGGGGGACAGGGTGCTAACTATGGCTACACCTTC.

This clone has a handful of counts. The J gene is TRBJ2-7, the V gene TRBV11-2, with 9 bases fitting TRBD1. The CDR3 is 16 amino acids. CDR1 and CDR2 (germline): SGHAT, FQNNGV. J gave up 6 bases and V 5 bases, and 14 bases lay outside the gene matches. The CDR3 here is CASSQKPGQGYCEQYF. CDR3 nucleotide sequence: TGTGCCAGCAGCCAAAAACCGGGACAGGGCTATTGCGAGCAGTACTTC.

This clone was observed a handful of times. The rearrangement uses TRBV6-4 and TRBJ1-3, with TRBD1 matching 7 bases. Germline V gene data show CDR1 as MRHNA and CDR2 as SNTAGT. The CDR3 spans 14 residues. Losses at the gene ends were 8 bases for V and 3 bases for J; bases not matched to a gene: 7. The CDR3 reads CASRTGDGGNTIYF. CDR3 coding DNA: TGTGCCAGCCGCACAGGGGACGGTGGAAACACCATATATTTT.

The chain employs TRBV30 and TRBJ1-2, with D perhaps matching TRBD1 (6 bases). The length of the CDR3 is 14 residues. V lost 0 bases and J 6 bases, leaving 14 bases between the germline ends. Per the germline V gene, CDR1 is GTSNPN and CDR2 is SVGIG (reference sequence). The CDR3 region is CAWSVYSGANGYTF. The CDR3 DNA sequence: TGTGCCTGGAGTGTTTATTCGGGGGCGAATGGCTACACCTTC.

This chain connects TRBV7-2 to TRBJ2-1; 11 bases agree with TRBD2. With 3 bases clipped from V and 4 bases from J, the junction kept 5 bases outside the gene matches. The CDR3 is made up of 16 amino acids. Germline V lookup: CDR1 SGHTA, CDR2 FQGNSA. The CDR3 region is CASSFSGRAGYNEQFF. DNA for the CDR3: TGTGCCAGCAGCTTTAGCGGGAGGGCCGGGTACAATGAGCAGTTCTTC. Looking up the rest from reference TRBV7-2 and TRBJ2-1 gives the full variable domain: GAGVSQSPSNKVTEKGKDVELRCDPISGHTALYWYRQSLGQGLEFLIYFQGNSAPDKSGLPSDRFSAERTGGSVSTLTIQRTQQEDSAVYLCASSFSGRAGYNEQFFGPGTRLTVL.

This clone has more than one count but fewer than ten. The chain carries TRBV6-1 and TRBJ2-2; 8 positions agree with TRBD1. The CDR3 consists of 14 residues. Per germline, CDR1 MNHNS and CDR2 SASEGT. Trimming at V came to 11 bases and at J to 1 base, leaving 6 bases not matched to a gene. CDR3 in DNA: TGTGCCGGGGCAACAGGGGGGAACACCGGGGAGCTGTTTTTT. It translates to CAGATGGNTGELFF.

The table lists this clone with a few counts. The chain has TRBV6-1 and TRBJ1-1; D is ambiguous. V lost 6 bases, J lost 2 bases, and 7 bases lay in between. Per germline, CDR1 MNHNS and CDR2 SASEGT. The CDR3 sequence is 12 residues long. The CDR3 coding sequence is TGTGCCAGCAGCCACCCAAACACTGAAGCTTTCTTT. Its translation is CASSHPNTEAFF.

The rearrangement uses TRBV5-1 and TRBJ1-6, with D uncertain. CDR1 and CDR2 (germline): SGHRS, YFSETQ. This CDR3 comprises 14 residues. Between the trimmed V and J ends, which lost 4 bases and 14 bases, there was a span of 19 bases. CDR3 sequence: CASSPSQDIQALHF. The CDR3 DNA follows: TGCGCCAGCAGCCCGTCCCAGGATATTCAGGCCCTCCACTTT.

The rearrangement links TRBV28 to TRBJ1-5, with 12 bases fitting TRBD1. The J segment lost 1 base and the V segment lost 2 bases, leaving 12 bases of the junction unmatched. The CDR3 runs to 20 residues. Looked up from germline, CDR1 is MDHEN and CDR2 is SYDVKM. DNA of the CDR3: TGTGCCAGCAGTTTAGGGCGGGACAGGGGGCGGTTGAAGAGCAATCAGCCCCAGCATTTT. Residues: CASSLGRDRGRLKSNQPQHF. The whole variable domain, filled in from reference TRBV28 and TRBJ1-5, reads DVKVTQSSRYLVKRTGEKVFLECVQDMDHENMFWYRQDPGLGLRLIYFSYDVKMKEKGDIPEGYSVSREKKERFSLILESASTNQTSMYLCASSLGRDRGRLKSNQPQHFGDGTRLSIL.

The gene calls are TRBV6-4 and TRBJ2-7, with D hard to call. This CDR3 is built from 12 residues. CDR1 and CDR2 (germline): MRHNA, SNTAGT. The V end was cut by 4 bases, the J end by 0 bases, with 4 bases between. CDR3 region: CASSGNSYEQYF. The CDR3 DNA follows: TGTGCCAGCAGTGGCAACTCCTACGAGCAGTACTTC.

This clone was counted only a few times. This chain connects TRBV5-1 to TRBJ2-3, with D perhaps assigned TRBD1 or TRBD2 (5 bases each). This CDR3 is 15 amino acids long. Germline V gene sequence: CDR1 SGHRS, CDR2 YFSETQ. V gave up 4 bases and J gave up 0 bases, with 12 bases separating them. This CDR3 reads CASSVGDPSTDTQYF. In DNA form, the CDR3 reads TGCGCCAGCAGCGTCGGGGACCCAAGCACAGATACGCAGTATTTT.

The chain has TRBV5-1 and TRBJ1-2; TRBD1 matches 7 bases. Losses at the gene ends were 5 bases for V and 0 bases for J; bases not matched to a gene: 7. Germline V CDR1 and CDR2: SGHRS, YFSETQ. The CDR3 has 15 amino acids. The CDR3 DNA is TGCGCCAGCAGGACAGGGTTTTCAGCTAACTATGGCTACACCTTC. It codes for CASRTGFSANYGYTF. The whole variable domain, remainder taken from reference TRBV5-1 and TRBJ1-2, is KAGVTQTPRYLIKTRGQQVTLSCSPISGHRSVSWYQQTPGQGLQFLFEYFSETQRNKGNFPGRFSGRQFSNSRSEMNVSTLELGDSALYLCASRTGFSANYGYTFGSGTRLTVV.

This clone has only a few counts. The chain employs TRBV24-1 and TRBJ2-7, with 8 bases that match TRBD1. In germline, CDR1 is KGHDR, CDR2 SFDVKD. With 1 base clipped from V and 10 bases from J, the junction kept 5 bases outside the gene matches. This CDR3 contains 13 residues. The chain's CDR3 is CATSDFHGQGQYF. For the CDR3, the DNA is TGTGCCACCAGTGATTTCCACGGACAGGGACAGTACTTC.

This clone was counted between two and nine times. V and J are TRBV6-4 and TRBJ2-1; 8 nucleotides line up with TRBD2. J gave up 2 bases and V 4 bases, and 7 bases lay outside the gene matches. Germline CDR1 reads MRHNA; CDR2 reads SNTAGT. The CDR3 consists of 16 residues. DNA of the CDR3: TGTGCCAGCAGTGTCCAGACTAGCGTAACCTACAATGAGCAGTTCTTC. Its protein is CASSVQTSVTYNEQFF.

The chain is built from TRBV20-1 and TRBJ2-3, with TRBD2 identical over 7 bases. Unmatched junction bases numbered 14, after V lost 6 bases and J lost 2 bases. CDR1 and CDR2 (germline): DFQATT, SNEGSKA (reference sequence). This CDR3 has 16 residues. CDR3 loop: CSATPGKRDYTDTQYF. In DNA, the CDR3 is TGCAGTGCCACTCCGGGCAAGCGGGACTACACAGATACGCAGTATTTT.

This chain joins TRBV19 and TRBJ2-1; possible D gene TRBD2, 5 bases. The length of the CDR3 is 13 residues. V dropped 7 bases and J dropped 6 bases, with 13 bases sitting between them. In germline, CDR1 is LNHDA, CDR2 SQIVND (reference sequence). The CDR3 region is CASKAYEGNEQFF. The DNA of the CDR3 is TGTGCCAGTAAAGCCTACGAGGGCAATGAGCAGTTCTTC.

The gene calls are TRBV6-6 and TRBJ1-1; TRBD1 is a possible D gene (5 bases). This CDR3 comprises 17 residues. V dropped 0 bases and J dropped 1 base, with 15 bases sitting between them. CDR1 is MNHNY and CDR2 is SVGAGI in the germline V gene (reference sequence). CDR3: CASSYSILGQTNTEAFF. The DNA of the CDR3 is TGTGCCAGCAGTTACTCGATCCTGGGGCAGACGAACACTGAAGCTTTCTTT.

This rearrangement joins TRBV15 to TRBJ2-7, with 10 bases that match TRBD1. CDR3 length: 16 amino acids. Germline CDR1 LNHNV, CDR2 YYDKDF (reference sequence). J lost 3 bases, V lost 0 bases, and 5 bases had no gene match. The chain's CDR3 is CATSRDRGTGVYEQYF. The CDR3 bases are TGTGCCACCAGCAGAGATCGAGGGACAGGGGTCTACGAGCAGTACTTC.

This chain uses TRBV3-1 with TRBJ1-6; TRBD1 matches 9 bases. Germline CDR1 reads LGHDT; CDR2 reads YNNKEL (reference sequence). Trimming cost V 4 bases and J 9 bases; bases outside gene matches: 4. The CDR3 length is 14 residues. The CDR3 loop is CASSPRDRASPLHF. The CDR3 DNA is TGTGCCAGCAGCCCCCGGGACAGGGCTTCACCCCTCCACTTT. The full variable domain, with the rest looked up from reference TRBV3-1 and TRBJ1-6, is DTAVSQTPKYLVTQMGNDKSIKCEQNLGHDTMYWYKQDSKKFLKIMFSYNNKELIINETVPNRFSPKSPDKAHLNLHINSLELGDSAVYFCASSPRDRASPLHFGNGTRLTVT.

J is TRBJ2-7 and V is TRBV20-1; D unclear. The germline V and J ends were trimmed by 0 bases and 3 bases, with 18 bases remaining between them. The CDR3 is 16 amino acids. Germline V CDR1 and CDR2: DFQATT, SNEGSKA (reference sequence). The chain's CDR3 is CSARDRNLNQNYEQYF. In DNA form, the CDR3 reads TGCAGTGCTAGAGACCGAAATCTGAACCAGAACTACGAGCAGTACTTC.

The chain has TRBV28 and TRBJ2-7, with 9 positions matching TRBD1. Germline V lookup: CDR1 MDHEN, CDR2 SYDVKM. J was trimmed by 11 bases and V by 4 bases; bases with no gene match: 3. This CDR3 is built from 11 residues. CDR3 sequence (DNA): TGTGCCAGCAGTTCCCGGACAGGGGAGTACTTC. Amino acids: CASSSRTGEYF.